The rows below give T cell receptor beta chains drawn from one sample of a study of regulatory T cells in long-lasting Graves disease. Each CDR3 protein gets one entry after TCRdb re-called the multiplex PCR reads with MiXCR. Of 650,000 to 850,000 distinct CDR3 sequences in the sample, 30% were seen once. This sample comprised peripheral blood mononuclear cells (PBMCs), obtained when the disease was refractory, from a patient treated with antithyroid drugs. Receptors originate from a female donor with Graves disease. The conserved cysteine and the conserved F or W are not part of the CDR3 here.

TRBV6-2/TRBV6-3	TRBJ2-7	ASRPGLALKTSCVQY
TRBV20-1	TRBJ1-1	SARVPMNTEAF
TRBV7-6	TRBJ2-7	ASSLAPGQGTYEQY
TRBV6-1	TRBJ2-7	ASSVGGPAGEQY
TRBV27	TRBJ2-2	ASHRGVTGELF
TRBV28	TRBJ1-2	ASSQESSRGYANHGYT
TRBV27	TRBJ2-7	ASRPTGGGYEQY
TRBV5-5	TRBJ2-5	ASSLSTGGLKRETQY
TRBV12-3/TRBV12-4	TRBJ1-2	ASSFSGNGYT
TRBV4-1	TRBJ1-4	ASSQGPRTLGEKLF
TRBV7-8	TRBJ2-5	ASSKMTSGVGTQY
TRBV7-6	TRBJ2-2	ASTLRISPNTGELF
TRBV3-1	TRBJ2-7	ASSQDAGVPYEQY
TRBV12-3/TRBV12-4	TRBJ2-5	ASSLRVSFLGASQKETQY
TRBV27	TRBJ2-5	ASSLSGQGGETQY
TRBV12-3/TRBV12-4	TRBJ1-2	ASSEIQANYGYT
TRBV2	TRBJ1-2	ASSERQLGGYT
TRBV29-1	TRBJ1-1	SVEESGNTEAF
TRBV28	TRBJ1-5	ASSDSVGNQPQH
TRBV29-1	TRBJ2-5	SVEALAETQY
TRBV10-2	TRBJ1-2	ASRGQGEKGYT
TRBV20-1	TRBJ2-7	SARDPGQVGYEQY
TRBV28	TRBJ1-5	ASSLGQPLEPQH
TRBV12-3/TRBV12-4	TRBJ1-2	ASRAVGDLGYT
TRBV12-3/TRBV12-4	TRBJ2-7	ASSALGGHYEQY
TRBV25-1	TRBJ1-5	ASSDSGAHQPQH
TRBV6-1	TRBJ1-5	ASKSHPERHQPQH
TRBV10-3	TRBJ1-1	AIRTRTGGTEAF
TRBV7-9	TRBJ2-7	ASRSLPGQGYSSEQY
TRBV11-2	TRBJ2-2	ASSLLVTNTGELF
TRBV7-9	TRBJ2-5	ASSSGLANQETQY
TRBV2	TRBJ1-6	ASNRGYNSPLH
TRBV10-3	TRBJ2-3	AIRGAGRVVDTQY
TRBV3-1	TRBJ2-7	ASSQDPRTSGSYEQY
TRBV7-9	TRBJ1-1	ASSLGWAGGKGAF
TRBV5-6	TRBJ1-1	ASRYIAGTGAEAF
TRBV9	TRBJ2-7	ASSVGPSSPYEQY
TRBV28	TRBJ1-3	ASSSAESSGNTIY
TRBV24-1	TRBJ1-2	ATSDNVGYT
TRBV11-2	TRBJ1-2	ASSLGSRSQGYT
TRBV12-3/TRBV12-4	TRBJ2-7	ASRAGGSSYEQY
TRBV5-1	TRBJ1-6	ASSLDRGFSDSPLH
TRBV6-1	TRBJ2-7	ATNRGRSYEQY
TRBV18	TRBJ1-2	ASSPGTPSLEGYT
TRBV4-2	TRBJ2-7	ASSVWTSGYEQY
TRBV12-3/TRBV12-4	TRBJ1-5	ASSLLQGNQPQH
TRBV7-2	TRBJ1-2	ASSPGTRIGSGYT
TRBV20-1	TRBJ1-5	SASKGFSNQPQH
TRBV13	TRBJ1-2	ASSLGDRGQGGYT
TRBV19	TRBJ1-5	ASKNDRGNQPQH
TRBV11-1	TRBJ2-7	ASSIGEYYEQY
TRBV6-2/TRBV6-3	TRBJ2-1	ASRLSPAGLDEQF
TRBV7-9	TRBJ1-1	ASSLMSGMNTEAF
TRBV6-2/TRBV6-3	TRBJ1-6	ASSFPQGGGSPLH
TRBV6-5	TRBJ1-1	ASSYNPDTEAF
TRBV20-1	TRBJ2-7	SARDPEDLNPYSYEQY
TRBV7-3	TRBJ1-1	ASSLEAGRMAGAEAF
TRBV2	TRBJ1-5	ASSVGQPQH
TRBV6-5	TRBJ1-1	ASSSTGSTEAF
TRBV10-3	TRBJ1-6	AIKPSGPNSPLH